This TCR beta chain stems from a study of T cell responses to AZD1222 COVID-19 vaccine. The CDR3 has 11 residues. Between the trimmed V and J ends, which lost 5 bases and 11 bases, there was a span of 12 bases. Method: immunoSEQ multiplex PCR; TCRdb's copy keeps in-frame clones and lacks some. The table includes about 100,000 clones, about 90% detected once. Study results and limitations: Nearly half of spike-specific TCRs reportedly target unmutated variant regions. Mapped onto spike, vaccine-associated CD4 TCRs spanned it and were dominant at 160-218 and 743-854. Donors skewed white British and female; clonal diversity was possibly underestimated.

Only one count was recorded for this clone. Its target is unknown. This chain joins TRBV12-3 or TRBV12-4 and TRBJ1-1, with D unresolved. This sequence originates from an adult who received the AZD1222 COVID-19 vaccine. Source: peripheral blood, taken 28 days after the second AZD1222 dose. CDR3 sequence: CASSTASGAFF. For the CDR3, the DNA is TGTGCCAGCAGTACTGCTTCGGGTGCTTTCTTT.